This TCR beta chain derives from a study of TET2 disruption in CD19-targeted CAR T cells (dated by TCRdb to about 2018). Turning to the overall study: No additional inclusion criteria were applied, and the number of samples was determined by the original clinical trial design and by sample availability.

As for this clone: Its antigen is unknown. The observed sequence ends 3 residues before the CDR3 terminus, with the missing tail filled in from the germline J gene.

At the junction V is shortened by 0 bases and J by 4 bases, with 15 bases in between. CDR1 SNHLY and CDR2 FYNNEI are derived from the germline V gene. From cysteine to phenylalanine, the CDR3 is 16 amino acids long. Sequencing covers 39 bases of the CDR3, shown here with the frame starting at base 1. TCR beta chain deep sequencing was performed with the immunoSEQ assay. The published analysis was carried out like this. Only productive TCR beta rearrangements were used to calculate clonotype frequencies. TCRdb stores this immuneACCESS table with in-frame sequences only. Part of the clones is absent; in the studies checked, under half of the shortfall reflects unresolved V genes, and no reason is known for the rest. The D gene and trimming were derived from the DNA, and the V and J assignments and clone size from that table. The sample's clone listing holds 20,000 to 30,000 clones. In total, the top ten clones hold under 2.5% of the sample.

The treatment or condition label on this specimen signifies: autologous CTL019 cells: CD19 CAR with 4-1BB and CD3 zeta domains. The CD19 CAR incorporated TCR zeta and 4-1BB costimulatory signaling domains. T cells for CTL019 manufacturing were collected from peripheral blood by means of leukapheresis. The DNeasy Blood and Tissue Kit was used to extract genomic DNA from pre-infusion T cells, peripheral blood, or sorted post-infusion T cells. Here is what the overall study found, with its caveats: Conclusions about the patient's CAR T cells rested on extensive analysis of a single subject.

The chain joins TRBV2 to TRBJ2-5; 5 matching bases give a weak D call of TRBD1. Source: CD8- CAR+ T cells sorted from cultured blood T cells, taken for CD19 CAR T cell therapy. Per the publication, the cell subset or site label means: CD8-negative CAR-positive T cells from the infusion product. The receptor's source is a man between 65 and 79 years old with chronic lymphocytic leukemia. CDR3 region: CASSEAEAAGAETQYF. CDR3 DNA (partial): TGTGCCAGCAGTGAAGCAGAAGCTGCTGGGGCAGAGACC.